A selection of T cell receptor beta chains follows, all from one sample in a study of shared clonotypes between healthy human individuals. Clones were read by immunoSEQ multiplex PCR, and TCRdb kept only the in-frame ones, dropping some. There are some 2.1 million clones in the sample; around 93% occur only once, and approximately 1.6% lies in the top ten. Input material: naive CD8+ T cells from PBMCs. The source is a man between 18 and 29 years old in good health. Some clones in this sample may be carry-over from other donors' samples. Each CDR3 is given with its conserved first and last residue. Clone size is shown for a subset of rows, as once, few, many or a class of expanded clone.

size | V | CDR3
NA | TRBV15 | CATSTSLPGYEQYF
NA | TRBV11-2 | CASSLDSGRAYNEQFF
NA | TRBV10-3 | CAIQETYGYTF
NA | TRBV29-1 | CSALSRQGKREAFF
few | TRBV9 | CASSPEGGRSRNTEAFF
NA | TRBV4-1 | CASSHLGGADGELFF
NA | TRBV19 | CASSIVPGQGIHEQYF
NA | TRBV14 | CASSQERGQDTGELFF
NA | TRBV4-3 | CASSQPVGGRAGDTIYF
once | TRBV7-9 | CASRLKGVAGGYNEQFF
NA | TRBV4-1 | CASSLGVQDTQYF
NA | TRBV20-1 | CSARGGSEQFF
few | TRBV28 | CASSKMTGNIHEQYF
NA | TRBV9 | CASSVAAGGSYEQYF
NA | TRBV7-9 | CASSLGDNEQFF
NA | TRBV7-9 | CASSTGLAGDTQYF